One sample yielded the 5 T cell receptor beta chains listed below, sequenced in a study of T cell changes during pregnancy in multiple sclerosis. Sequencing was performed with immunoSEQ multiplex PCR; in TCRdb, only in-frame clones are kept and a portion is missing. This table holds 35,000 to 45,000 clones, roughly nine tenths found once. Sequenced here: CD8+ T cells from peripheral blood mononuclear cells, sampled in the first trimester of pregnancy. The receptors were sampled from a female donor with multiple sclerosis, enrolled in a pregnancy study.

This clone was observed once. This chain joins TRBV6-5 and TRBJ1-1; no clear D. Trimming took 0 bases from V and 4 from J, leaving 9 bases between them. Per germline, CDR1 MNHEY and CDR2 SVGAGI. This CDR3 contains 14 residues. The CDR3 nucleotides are TGTGCCAGCAGTTACTCGAGTGCGGGCACTGAAGCTTTCTTT. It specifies CASSYSSAGTEAFF.

The CDR3 bases are TGTGCCAGCAGCGACGGACAGGGGAATCAGCCCCAGCATTTT. Translation gives CASSDGQGNQPQHF. The chain employs TRBV5-6 and TRBJ1-5; TRBD1 matches 9 bases. Germline CDR1 reads SGHDT; CDR2 reads YYEEEE. The trim removed 4 bases at V and 4 bases at J, leaving 3 bases unmatched. This CDR3 comprises 14 residues.

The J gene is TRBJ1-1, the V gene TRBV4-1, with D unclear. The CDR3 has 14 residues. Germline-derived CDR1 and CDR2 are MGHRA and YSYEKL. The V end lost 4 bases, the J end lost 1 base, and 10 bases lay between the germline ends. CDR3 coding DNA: TGCGCCAGCAGCCTTTTAGACTGGAACACTGAAGCTTTCTTT. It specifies CASSLLDWNTEAFF.

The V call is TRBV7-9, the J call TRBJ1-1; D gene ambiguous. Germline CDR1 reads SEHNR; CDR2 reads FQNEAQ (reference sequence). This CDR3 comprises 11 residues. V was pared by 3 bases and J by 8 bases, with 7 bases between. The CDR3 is CASSFGVEAFF. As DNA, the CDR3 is TGTGCCAGCAGCTTTGGAGTGGAAGCTTTCTTT.

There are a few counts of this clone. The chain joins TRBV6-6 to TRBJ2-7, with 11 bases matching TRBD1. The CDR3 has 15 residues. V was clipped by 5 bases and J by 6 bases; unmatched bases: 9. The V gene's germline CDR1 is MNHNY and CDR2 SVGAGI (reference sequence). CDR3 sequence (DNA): TGTGCCAGCAGTCTACACCGGACAGGGGGCTTCGAGCAGTACTTC. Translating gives CASSLHRTGGFEQYF.